Below are 5 T cell receptor beta chains sequenced from a single sample in a study of CD8 T cells in ankylosing spondylitis (dated by TCRdb to 2015 to 2018). The library was built by means of 5' RACE. Instrument on record: Illumina HiSeq 2500. TCRdb reworked the public reads: Q25 trimming with fastp, MiXCR clone assembly, productive beta chains retained. Duplicate CDR3 protein sequences are folded into a single record with the most common DNA and genes. The sample yields around 99,000 distinct CDR3 sequences; approximately 9% were counted once. 5.1% of the sample goes to the ten largest clones. Sequenced material: blood, either unsorted or a sorted T cell fraction (not recorded which). The receptors derive from a male donor with ankylosing spondylitis or in good health (not recorded which).

The chain couples TRBV5-5 to TRBJ2-3, with D uncertain. Germline values: CDR1 SGHKS, CDR2 YYEKEE (reference sequence). V gave up 0 bases and J gave up 3 bases, with 8 bases separating them. The CDR3 totals 14 residues. CDR3 sequence reads: CASSLDSGTDTQYF. CDR3 sequence (DNA): TGTGCCAGCAGCTTGGACAGTGGGACAGATACGCAGTATTTT. The whole variable domain, remainder taken from reference TRBV5-5 and TRBJ2-3, is DAGVTQSPTHLIKTRGQQVTLRCSPISGHKSVSWYQQVLGQGPQFIFQYYEKEERGRGNFPDRFSARQFPNYSSELNVNALLLGDSALYLCASSLDSGTDTQYFGPGTRLTVL.

This clonotype was picked up many times. CDR3 bases: TGCGCCAGCAGCTTAAGGACTAGCGTGGTAGTAGAGACCCAGTACTTC. Translating gives CASSLRTSVVVETQYF. The chain carries TRBV5-1 and TRBJ2-5, with 9 bases that match TRBD2. V was clipped by 2 bases and J by 4 bases; unmatched bases: 9. This CDR3 has 16 residues. Per germline, CDR1 SGHRS and CDR2 YFSETQ.

This clonotype was seen repeatedly, ten times or more. This rearrangement joins TRBV20-1 to TRBJ2-7; 11 bases are a match to TRBD2. V lost 4 bases and J lost 6; bases outside the gene matches: 11. The CDR3 spans 15 residues. Germline CDR1 reads DFQATT; CDR2 reads SNEGSKA (reference sequence). The CDR3 loop reads CSATLAGGILFEQYF. The CDR3 nucleotides are TGCAGTGCTACCTTAGCGGGGGGGATTCTTTTCGAGCAGTACTTC.

This clonotype was seen repeatedly, ten times or more. The chain employs TRBV4-1 and TRBJ1-4, with D unclear. Germline V gives CDR1 MGHRA, CDR2 YSYEKL. The CDR3 contains 18 residues. Between the trimmed V and J ends, which lost 0 bases and 8 bases, there was a span of 22 bases. The chain's CDR3 is CASSQDAPPGTRGEKLFF. CDR3 in DNA: TGCGCCAGCAGCCAAGATGCCCCCCCGGGAACCCGAGGGGAAAAACTGTTTTTT.

This clonotype was detected many times. CDR3 sequence: CASSFYGSKETQYF. The CDR3, as DNA: TGCGCCAGCAGCTTCTACGGATCGAAAGAGACCCAGTACTTC. The genes are TRBV5-1 and TRBJ2-5; D ambiguous. Germline V gene sequence: CDR1 SGHRS, CDR2 YFSETQ. This CDR3 has 14 residues. Between the trimmed V and J ends, which lost 2 bases and 3 bases, there was a span of 11 bases.